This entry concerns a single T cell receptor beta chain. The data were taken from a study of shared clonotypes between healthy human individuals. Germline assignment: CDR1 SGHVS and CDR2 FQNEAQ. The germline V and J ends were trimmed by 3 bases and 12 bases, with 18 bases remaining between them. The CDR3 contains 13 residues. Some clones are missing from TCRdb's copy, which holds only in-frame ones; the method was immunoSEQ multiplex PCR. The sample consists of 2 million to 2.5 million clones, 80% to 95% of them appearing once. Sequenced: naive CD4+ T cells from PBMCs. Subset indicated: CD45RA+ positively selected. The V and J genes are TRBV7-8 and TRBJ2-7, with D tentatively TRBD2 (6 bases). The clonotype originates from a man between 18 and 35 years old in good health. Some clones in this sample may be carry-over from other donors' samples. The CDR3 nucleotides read TGTGCCAGCAGCTTCCGGGAGCTTATCCGTCCGTACTTC. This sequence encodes CASSFRELIRPYF.